This T cell receptor beta chain was obtained from a study of early T cells in non-severe SARS-CoV-2 infection (dated by TCRdb to the early 2020s). Context from the whole study: Because TCR sequencing relied on bulk RNA taken from unsorted whole blood, pairing of alpha and beta chains was not possible. Study-wide conclusions, independent of this receptor: VDJdb matching was skewed toward anti-spike CD8 responses and likely underestimated virus-specific expansions by missing private and CD4 specificities.

Worth noting for this clonotype: Its antigen is not yet known. Per-nucleotide qualities are absent, and no much larger clonotype sits a single base away.

Set within a cohort of healthcare workers in London, UK, this nested case-control study involved weekly PCR testing of nasopharyngeal swabs along with blood sampling. Healthcare workers were recruited between 23 and 31 March 2020, during the week of the UK lockdown, and were followed weekly for up to about 15 weeks. From its cysteine to its phenylalanine, the CDR3 spans 14 amino acids. Only CDR3 DNA is held: 42 bases, read in frame from base 1. In the germline V gene, CDR1 corresponds to SGHTA and CDR2 to FQGTGA. V and J lose 1 base and 9 bases, and a span of 10 bases separates them. The library was produced with 5' RACE. Sequencing took place on a NextSeq 500. In the TCR library protocol, unique molecular identifiers were attached to individual cDNA molecules to correct for PCR bias and sequencing error. Both TCR alpha and beta chains were sequenced, and tight co-correlation was observed between alpha and beta sequence abundances in each sample. The study's own analysis went as follows. Decombinator V4 was used to annotate the V gene, J gene and CDR3 of the TCR sequences. Expanded TCRs were defined as changing significantly between any two time points under a Poisson model with p below 0.0001. Abundances of TCRs were expressed as counts per million after normalisation to the total number of TCRs sequenced in each sample. TRAV1-2 paired with TRAJ12, TRAJ20 or TRAJ33 defined MAIT TCRs, while TRAV10 paired with TRAJ18 defined iNKT TCRs. VDJdb, accessed 1 November 2021, was searched for CMV, EBV and SARS-CoV-2 annotated TCRs, excluding TCRs annotated for multiple antigens. The public reads were reprocessed in TCRdb via fastp at Q25 and MiXCR, keeping in-frame beta chains. Under each unique CDR3 protein, matching rows form one entry showing the most common genes and DNA. It is TCRdb's table, rather than the study itself, that gives the V and J calls and clone size. The sample records 80,000 to 95,000 distinct CDR3 sequences, around 15% of which are singletons. The ten biggest clones cover under 8% of the sample.

This chain is built from TRBV7-3 and TRBJ1-6; D gene: possibly TRBD1, on 6 matching bases. The TCR originated in an adult who was a healthcare worker with PCR-confirmed SARS-CoV-2 infection or an uninfected control (not recorded which). The sequenced material came from whole blood. The nucleotide sequence is given as TGTGCCAGCAGCTTAAACAGGGACGGTTCACCCCTCCACTTT. This codes for CASSLNRDGSPLHF. The entire variable domain, with the stretches around the CDR3 drawn from the reference TRBV7-3 and TRBJ1-6 proteins, is GAGVSQTPSNKVTEKGKYVELRCDPISGHTALYWYRQSLGQGPEFLIYFQGTGAADDSGLPNDRFFAVRPEGSVSTLKIQRTERGDSAVYLCASSLNRDGSPLHFGNGTRLTVT.